The 14 T cell receptor beta chains in this list originate from one sample, sequenced in a study of Ad26.COV2.S vaccination and SARS-CoV-2 variants. The treatment denotes: 15 to 20 received Ad26.COV2.S at low or high dose, single or two shots; about 5 received placebo; per-sample allocation not given. Vaccine and placebo recipients were sampled on day 63 after the first injection. This table comes from immunoSEQ multiplex PCR, and its TCRdb copy is limited to in-frame clones, with some not included. The profile covers over 400,000 clones, with 80% to 90% appearing a single time and over 2.5% taken by the ten largest. Sequenced here: peripheral blood, sampled in a trial of Ad26.COV2.S vaccine versus placebo. The origin of the receptors is a person between 18 and 65 years old who received the Ad26.COV2.S COVID-19 vaccine or a placebo.

The V and J genes are TRBV4-3 and TRBJ1-1; TRBD1 agrees at 9 bases. Losses at the gene ends were 4 bases for V and 4 bases for J; bases not matched to a gene: 1. The CDR3 loop spans 13 amino acids. The germline V gene has CDR1 LGHNA and CDR2 YSLEER. Here the CDR3 DNA reads TGCGCCAGCAGCCGGGACAGGGCCACTGAAGCTTTCTTT. It encodes CASSRDRATEAFF.

This sequence joins TRBV6-5 and TRBJ2-7; 8 nucleotides line up with TRBD1. The V segment lost 6 bases and the J segment 3 bases; nucleotides outside the gene matches: 7. CDR3 length equals 14 residues. Germline loops: CDR1 MNHEY, CDR2 SVGAGI. Here the CDR3 reads CASRTQGAGYEQYF. The CDR3 nucleotides are TGTGCCAGCAGGACCCAGGGGGCCGGCTACGAGCAGTACTTC.

The rearrangement links TRBV18 to TRBJ1-1, with 8 bases fitting TRBD1. V was clipped by 3 bases and J by 3 bases; unmatched bases: 3. This CDR3 comprises 14 residues. Germline assignment: CDR1 KGHSH and CDR2 LQKENI. CDR3 amino acids: CASSPLTGDTEAFF. CDR3 bases: TGTGCCAGCTCACCCTTGACAGGGGACACTGAAGCTTTCTTT.

The J gene is TRBJ2-7, the V gene TRBV7-2; tentative D call: TRBD2 (5 bases). This CDR3 is 15 amino acids long. Germline CDR1 SGHTA, CDR2 FQGNSA. The ends were cut back, 5 bases at V and 5 bases at J, with 19 bases in the middle. The CDR3 nucleotides read TGTGCCAGCAGCCCCCTGGGCCGGGGATTACACGAGCAGTACGTC. Amino acid sequence: CASSPLGRGLHEQYV.

J is TRBJ2-2 and V is TRBV4-2; D may be TRBD1 or TRBD2 (5 bases each). The CDR3 runs to 15 residues. The germline V gene has CDR1 LGHNA and CDR2 YNFKEQ. V was clipped by 4 bases and J by 4 bases, with 13 bases between them. Written as DNA, the CDR3 is TGTGCCAGCAGCCCGTCGGGGCCGCTCACCGGGGAGCTGTTTTTT. Encoded protein: CASSPSGPLTGELFF.

The rearrangement uses TRBV24-1 and TRBJ2-3; 7 bases fit TRBD1. In germline, CDR1 is KGHDR, CDR2 SFDVKD. With V trimmed by 1 base and J by 2 bases, 5 bases remained unmatched. This CDR3 region has 16 residues. The chain's CDR3 is CATSDFLGQNTDTQYF. The CDR3 coding sequence is TGTGCCACCAGTGATTTTTTGGGACAGAACACAGATACGCAGTATTTT.

This clone is a singleton in its sample. The sample carries other DNA sequences with the same CDR3. J is TRBJ1-1 and V is TRBV7-9; D gene unclear. This CDR3 spans 12 amino acids. In germline, CDR1 is SEHNR, CDR2 FQNEAQ (reference sequence). V was trimmed by 3 bases and J by 1 base, leaving 3 bases between them. The DNA of the CDR3 is TGTGCCAGCAGCTTTTGGAACACTGAAGCTTTCTTT. Amino acid sequence: CASSFWNTEAFF. Filled out from reference TRBV7-9 and TRBJ1-1, the complete variable domain reads DTGVSQNPRHKITKRGQNVTFRCDPISEHNRLYWYRQTLGQGPEFLTYFQNEAQLEKSRLLSDRFSAERPKGSFSTLEIQRTEQGDSAMYLCASSFWNTEAFFGQGTRLTVV.

J is TRBJ1-4 and V is TRBV28, with 8 nucleotides matching TRBD1. V gave up 6 bases and J gave up 7 bases; unmatched junction bases: 7. Germline V CDR1 and CDR2: MDHEN, SYDVKM. This CDR3 has 14 residues. CDR3 residues: CASSPPGQAEKLFF. The CDR3 coding sequence is TGTGCCAGCAGCCCTCCGGGACAGGCTGAAAAACTGTTTTTT.

V gene TRBV7-9 combines with J gene TRBJ2-3; 10 bases line up with TRBD1. Germline loops: CDR1 SEHNR, CDR2 FQNEAQ (reference sequence). J gave up 2 bases and V 2 bases, and 10 bases lay outside the gene matches. CDR3 length equals 18 residues. CDR3 residues: CASSLSRDRGRNTDTQYF. The CDR3 nucleotides are TGTGCCAGCAGCTTATCCCGGGACAGGGGTAGAAACACAGATACGCAGTATTTT. Full variable domain (remainder filled in from reference TRBV7-9 and TRBJ2-3): DTGVSQNPRHKITKRGQNVTFRCDPISEHNRLYWYRQTLGQGPEFLTYFQNEAQLEKSRLLSDRFSAERPKGSFSTLEIQRTEQGDSAMYLCASSLSRDRGRNTDTQYFGPGTRLTVL.

The chain links TRBV10-3 to TRBJ2-5; 8 bases map to TRBD1. CDR1 is ENHRY and CDR2 is SYGVKD in the germline V gene. V dropped 6 bases and J dropped 1; count of bases not matched to a gene: 7. The CDR3 loop spans 15 amino acids. DNA of the CDR3: TGTGCCATCAGGCCCGGGACAGGCTTCCAAGAGACCCAGTACTTC. Its protein product is CAIRPGTGFQETQYF.

This clone was counted a few times. The chain employs TRBV6-2 or TRBV6-3 and TRBJ1-4; 11 bases line up with TRBD1. Germline V CDR1 and CDR2: MNHEY, SVGEGT. The CDR3 loop spans 15 amino acids. With 2 bases clipped from V and 7 bases from J, the junction kept 3 bases outside the gene matches. The CDR3 DNA is TGTGCCAGCAGTTACGGGACAGGGGGGAGTGAAAAACTGTTTTTT. Protein sequence: CASSYGTGGSEKLFF.

This clone is a singleton in its sample. The J gene is TRBJ1-1, the V gene TRBV3-1 (or the pseudogene TRBV3-2), with 7 bases aligning to TRBD1. CDR3 length equals 13 residues. Germline loops: CDR1 LGHDT, CDR2 YNNKEL (reference sequence). Unmatched junction bases numbered 12, after V lost 5 bases and J lost 12 bases. CDR3 region: CASSSLSGTETFF. The CDR3, as DNA: TGTGCCAGCAGCTCATTATCCGGGACAGAAACTTTCTTT.

The chain carries TRBV13 and TRBJ1-2, with D uncertain. CDR1 is PRHDT and CDR2 is FYEKMQ in the germline V gene (reference sequence). The CDR3 runs 14 residues. V was cut by 6 bases and J by 2 bases, with 13 bases left in between. The DNA of the CDR3 is TGTGCCAGCAGACCTCTGGGCAGGAACTATGGCTACACCTTC. Residues: CASRPLGRNYGYTF.

This clone was counted between two and nine times. The V and J genes are TRBV3-1 (or the pseudogene TRBV3-2) and TRBJ2-7; 12 nucleotides align to TRBD2. V trimming: 5 bases; J trimming: 5 bases; junction bases outside the gene matches: 4. The CDR3 runs 14 residues. Germline CDR1 and CDR2: LGHDT and YNNKEL (reference sequence). In nucleotides, the CDR3 is TGTGCCAGCAGCGGACTAGCGGGGTGGGACGAGCAGTACTTC. Its translation: CASSGLAGWDEQYF.